This entry lists 15 T cell receptor beta chains sequenced from one sample in a study of T cell repertoires in cytomegalovirus infection. A single record per CDR3 protein comes from TCRdb applying MiXCR to the reads. The sample contains some 150,000 distinct CDR3 sequences, 25% to 35% of which appear only once. The antigens of these receptors remain unknown. Sequences were derived from CD8+ T cells from cultured PBMCs, sampled from culture after CMV antigen stimulation. The receptor set was obtained from a human donor in good health (CMV status not recorded). Some clones in this sample may be carry-over from other donors' samples.

The chain has TRBV7-6 and TRBJ1-1; TRBD1 matches 7 bases. Trimming took 6 bases from V and 6 from J; bases not matched to a gene: 7. CDR3 length equals 13 residues. Germline CDR1 and CDR2: SGHVS and FNYEAQ. CDR3 amino acids: CASRLAGTAEAFF. CDR3 in DNA: TGTGCCAGCAGACTAGCCGGGACAGCTGAAGCTTTCTTT.

The V gene is TRBV12-3 or TRBV12-4, the J gene TRBJ1-5; D is unresolved. This CDR3 has 15 residues. V lost 8 bases and J lost 4, with 18 bases in between. CDR3 loop: CASSIAGGRNQPQHF. In DNA form, the CDR3 reads TGTGCCAGCTCTATTGCGGGAGGTCGAAATCAGCCCCAGCATTTT.

Only a few counts were recorded for this clonotype. The V and J genes are TRBV27 and TRBJ1-5; D gene unclear. V lost 3 bases, J lost 4 bases, and 7 bases lay in between. This CDR3 comprises 13 residues. Germline CDR1 MNHEY, CDR2 SMNVEV (reference sequence). The CDR3 sequence: CASSFSLNQPQHF. In nucleotides, the CDR3 is TGTGCCAGCAGTTTCAGTTTGAATCAGCCCCAGCATTTT.

This clonotype showed up just a few times. This chain links TRBV6-6 with TRBJ2-3; D uncertain. V lost 5 bases and J 5 bases, leaving 5 bases between the germline ends. CDR3 length equals 11 residues. Germline CDR1 is MNHNY and CDR2 is SVGAGI (reference sequence). CDR3 in DNA: TGTGCCAGCAGTCCTATAGATACGCAGTATTTT. Its protein is CASSPIDTQYF.

J is TRBJ1-5 and V is TRBV24-1; D ambiguous. Trimming removed 5 bases from V and 7 bases from J, with 11 bases in between. Per germline, CDR1 KGHDR and CDR2 SFDVKD. The CDR3 extends over 13 amino acids. CDR3 protein: CATSVGGHQPQHF. CDR3 coding DNA: TGTGCCACCAGTGTGGGAGGGCACCAGCCCCAGCATTTT.

The V and J genes are TRBV4-2 and TRBJ2-1, with D perhaps being TRBD1 or TRBD2 (6 bases each). Germline-derived CDR1 and CDR2 are LGHNA and YNFKEQ. CDR3 length: 13 amino acids. The V gene lost 0 bases and the J gene lost 10 bases, with 10 bases spanning the gap. Here the CDR3 DNA reads TGTGCCAGCAGCCAAGACAGGGGAGGCGAGCAGTTCTTC. Translating gives CASSQDRGGEQFF.

This sequence joins TRBV28 and TRBJ2-3; 11 bases are a match to TRBD2. Unmatched junction bases numbered 4, after V lost 2 bases and J lost 0 bases. CDR1 MDHEN and CDR2 SYDVKM come from the germline V gene. The CDR3 has 17 amino acids. The CDR3 bases are TGTGCCAGCAGTTTAACTAGCGGGGGAGCTAGCACAGATACGCAGTATTTT. Translating gives CASSLTSGGASTDTQYF.

This clonotype showed up many times. The rearrangement joins TRBV12-3 or TRBV12-4 to TRBJ2-7; 8 bases fit TRBD2. V trimming: 3 bases; J trimming: 4 bases; junction bases outside the gene matches: 5. The CDR3 length is 14 residues. CDR3 loop: CASSLVQRGYEQYF. In DNA, the CDR3 is TGTGCCAGCAGTTTGGTCCAGCGGGGGTACGAGCAGTACTTC.

This sequence joins TRBV7-9 and TRBJ1-2, with unresolved D. V lost 5 bases and J lost 8, with 18 bases in between. The germline gives CDR1 SEHNR, CDR2 FQNEAQ (reference sequence). The CDR3 totals 14 residues. Written as DNA, the CDR3 is TGTGCCAGCAGCCCGGGCCCGAAAAAAGAAGGCTACACCTTC. Its translation is CASSPGPKKEGYTF.

The CDR3 loop reads CASSYRRTGHYEQYF. The CDR3 DNA reads TGTGCCAGCAGTTACAGACGGACAGGGCACTACGAGCAGTACTTC. J is TRBJ2-7 and V is TRBV6-6, with TRBD1 matching 8 bases. Germline V gene lookup returns CDR1 MNHNY and CDR2 SVGAGI (reference sequence). Germline trimming cut 2 bases from V and 3 bases from J; bases unmatched to any gene: 6. This CDR3 has 15 amino acids.

This clonotype was counted a few times. This chain joins TRBV4-1 and TRBJ1-3; D unresolved. V gave up 3 bases and J gave up 0 bases, with 12 bases separating them. The CDR3 sequence is 16 residues long. Germline V gene data show CDR1 as MGHRA and CDR2 as YSYEKL. As DNA, the CDR3 is TGCGCCAGCAGCCAGGTCGGGTCCCCCTCTGGAAACACCATATATTTT. Translated: CASSQVGSPSGNTIYF.

The CDR3 bases are TGTGCCAGCAGCCCGGGACAGGGTGACTTGGATCTGTTCTTC. Protein: CASSPGQGDLDLFF. This rearrangement joins TRBV6-4 to TRBJ2-1; 9 bases map to TRBD1. V lost 6 bases to trimming and J lost 15 bases; unmatched junction nucleotides: 15. CDR3 size: 14 residues. In germline, CDR1 is MRHNA, CDR2 SNTAGT.

The table lists this clonotype with a few counts. This sequence joins TRBV19 and TRBJ2-1, with 13 bases fitting TRBD2. The V gene's germline CDR1 is LNHDA and CDR2 SQIVND (reference sequence). V was clipped by 2 bases and J by 0 bases; unmatched bases: 7. This CDR3 spans 19 amino acids. In nucleotides, the CDR3 is TGTGCCAGTAGTATACGGCGGGGACTAGCGGGGTCCTCCTACAATGAGCAGTTCTTC. This codes for CASSIRRGLAGSSYNEQFF.

This rearrangement joins TRBV7-8 to TRBJ1-5, with TRBD1 matching 8 bases. This CDR3 is built from 15 residues. Germline V gene data show CDR1 as SGHVS and CDR2 as FQNEAQ. After removal of 5 bases from V and 5 bases from J, the junction contained 8 bases not matched to a gene. CDR3 protein: CASSTSGGLDQPQHF. The CDR3 DNA reads as TGTGCCAGCAGCACGTCAGGGGGCCTCGATCAGCCCCAGCATTTT. Variable domain in full (rest from reference TRBV7-8 and TRBJ1-5): GAGVSQSPRYKVAKRGQDVALRCDPISGHVSLFWYQQALGQGPEFLTYFQNEAQLDKSGLPSDRFFAERPEGSVSTLKIQRTQQEDSAVYLCASSTSGGLDQPQHFGDGTRLSIL.

This clonotype was detected only a few times. The V and J genes are TRBV7-6 and TRBJ2-3; 12 bases match TRBD2. V was clipped by 0 bases and J by 3 bases; unmatched bases: 4. CDR3 length: 17 amino acids. The germline V gene encodes CDR1 SGHVS and CDR2 FNYEAQ. CDR3 sequence: CASSLALAGGHTDTQYF. The CDR3 DNA reads as TGTGCCAGCAGCTTAGCGCTAGCGGGGGGGCATACAGATACGCAGTATTTT.